Listed below are T cell receptor beta chains from one sample, sequenced in a study of control samples from healthy donors and cancer patients. Sequenced by immunoSEQ multiplex PCR; TCRdb stores in-frame clones only, minus some. Among about 130,000 clones, roughly 92% were seen once, and the ten largest hold about 5.5%. The sequenced sample consisted of blood. These receptors were taken from a man in his late teens or twenties in good health. Each CDR3 is given with its conserved first and last residue.

>TRBJ2-7|TRBV6-6
CASTYGGTYEQYF
>TRBJ2-1|TRBV10-3
CAISIKRTSGGHYNEQFF
>TRBJ1-2|TRBV13
CASSLDSGVYGYTF
>TRBJ1-4|TRBV14
CASSPRTPATNEKLFF
>TRBJ2-7|TRBV11-2
CASSLWGGAAYEQYF
>TRBJ2-7|TRBV6-6
CASGTGTYEQYF
>TRBJ1-2|TRBV30
CAWRLKQGAIYGYTF
>TRBJ2-3|TRBV3-1/TRBV3-2
CASSPNRGGLADTQYF
>TRBJ2-7|TRBV19
CASSKQGGGASSYEQYF
>TRBJ1-3|TRBV30
CAWSTGNSGNTIYF